The 17 T cell receptor beta chains below were found in one sample sequenced in a study of blood T cell repertoires in COVID-19. TCRdb keeps only in-frame clones here, not all; method: immunoSEQ multiplex PCR. The repertoire holds some 230,000 clones, with 70% to 90% as singletons. The sequencing sample was made of peripheral blood. The source is a woman in her forties or fifties with COVID-19, enrolled during active disease.

V and J are TRBV6-5 and TRBJ1-5; possible D gene TRBD1, 6 bases. The V end lost 0 bases, the J end lost 3 bases, and 9 bases lay between the germline ends. Germline V gene data show CDR1 as MNHEY and CDR2 as SVGAGI. The CDR3 spans 15 residues. The CDR3, as DNA: TGTGCCAGCAGTTACTCGACAGGAGACAATCAGCCCCAGCATTTT. Its translation is CASSYSTGDNQPQHF.

The chain combines TRBV4-1 with TRBJ1-1, with 9 bases lining up with TRBD1. Germline V CDR1 and CDR2: MGHRA, YSYEKL. This CDR3 is built from 16 residues. The V segment lost 2 bases and the J segment 1 base; nucleotides outside the gene matches: 5. The CDR3 sequence is CASSQTQGQGNTEAFF. The CDR3 DNA reads as TGCGCCAGCAGCCAAACTCAGGGACAGGGGAACACTGAAGCTTTCTTT.

The gene calls are TRBV27 and TRBJ1-2, with D perhaps matching TRBD1 (6 bases). Trimming cost V 8 bases and J 6 bases, with 10 bases left between them. The CDR3 is 11 amino acids. The germline V gene has CDR1 MNHEY and CDR2 SMNVEV (reference sequence). CDR3 bases: TGTGCCAGCGGGGGCGGAGATGGCTACACCTTC. Amino acid sequence: CASGGGDGYTF.

V usage is TRBV29-1 and J usage is TRBJ1-1; D unresolved. From germline, CDR1 is SQVTM and CDR2 ANQGSEA. Trimming cost V 7 bases and J 0 bases, with 9 bases left between them. The CDR3 totals 12 residues. CDR3 DNA: TGCAGCGCGCAGACAATGAACACTGAAGCTTTCTTT. This gives the protein CSAQTMNTEAFF.

The V call is TRBV12-3 or TRBV12-4, the J call TRBJ1-2; D may be TRBD1 (5 bases). Trimming cost V 5 bases and J 3 bases, with 10 bases left between them. The CDR3 is 13 residues long. CDR3 region: CASSMDTYYGYTF. In DNA form, the CDR3 reads TGTGCCAGCAGTATGGACACCTACTATGGCTACACCTTC.

CDR3 amino acids: CASSLSAGNQPQHF. CDR3 nucleotides: TGTGCCAGCAGTTTAAGCGCGGGGAATCAGCCCCAGCATTTT. The V gene is TRBV28, the J gene TRBJ1-5; D remains unclear. V lost 2 bases to trimming and J lost 4 bases, with 9 bases between them. The CDR3 has 14 residues. From germline, CDR1 is MDHEN and CDR2 SYDVKM.

The rearrangement links TRBV27 to TRBJ2-3; D not certain. CDR3 length equals 12 residues. CDR1 MNHEY and CDR2 SMNVEV come from the germline V gene (reference sequence). The V end was cut by 6 bases, the J end by 5 bases, with 9 bases between. As DNA, the CDR3 is TGTGCCAGCAGCTATCCCGGAGATACGCAGTATTTT. It encodes CASSYPGDTQYF.

The J gene is TRBJ2-5, the V gene TRBV3-1 (or the pseudogene TRBV3-2); possibly TRBD2 for D (5 bases). The CDR3 consists of 14 residues. Germline loops: CDR1 LGHDT, CDR2 YNNKEL (reference sequence). V gave up 8 bases and J gave up 5 bases, with 18 bases separating them. The CDR3 nucleotides read TGTGCCAGCGGCCGGGGAGTGTTGGGGGAGACCCAGTACTTC. Protein product: CASGRGVLGETQYF.

The gene calls are TRBV7-2 and TRBJ2-7; 10 bases fit TRBD2. CDR1 and CDR2 (germline): SGHTA, FQGNSA. V was clipped by 5 bases and J by 4 bases; unmatched bases: 11. The CDR3 runs to 16 residues. The CDR3 nucleotides read TGTGCCAGCAGCCCAATACGAGCGGGGGGGCAATACGAGCAGTACTTC. This encodes CASSPIRAGGQYEQYF.

This chain links TRBV5-1 with TRBJ1-2; D gene uncertain. V lost 0 bases to trimming and J lost 7 bases, with 10 bases between them. Germline-derived CDR1 and CDR2 are SGHRS and YFSETQ. This CDR3 is 13 amino acids long. CDR3 in DNA: TGCGCCAGCAGCTTGGGGGCAGGATCTGGCTACACCTTC. As protein: CASSLGAGSGYTF.

V is TRBV10-1 and J is TRBJ2-1; D possibly corresponds to TRBD1 (6 bases). Germline CDR1 reads WNHNN; CDR2 reads SYGVQD (reference sequence). V lost 4 bases and J lost 5, with 9 bases in between. This CDR3 contains 13 residues. CDR3 sequence (DNA): TGCGCCAGCAGTGGGACAGTTAACAATGAGCAGTTCTTC. As protein: CASSGTVNNEQFF.

This clone was picked up a small number of times. This chain joins TRBV5-1 and TRBJ2-7; possible D gene TRBD1, 7 bases. The CDR3 contains 14 residues. Trimming shortened V by 0 bases and J by 6 bases, and 13 bases separated the two germline ends. Germline CDR1 SGHRS, CDR2 YFSETQ. This chain's CDR3 is CASSLGQGGSEQYF. CDR3 bases: TGCGCCAGCAGCTTGGGACAGGGAGGAAGCGAGCAGTACTTC. Combining the CDR3 with reference TRBV5-1 and TRBJ2-7 gives the whole variable domain KAGVTQTPRYLIKTRGQQVTLSCSPISGHRSVSWYQQTPGQGLQFLFEYFSETQRNKGNFPGRFSGRQFSNSRSEMNVSTLELGDSALYLCASSLGQGGSEQYFGPGTRLTVT.

In its sample, this clone was seen a few times. This CDR3 is CASSIGPSYEQYV. CDR3 in DNA: TGTGCCAGTAGTATCGGTCCATCCTACGAGCAGTACGTC. V is TRBV19 and J is TRBJ2-7; no clear D. The germline V gene has CDR1 LNHDA and CDR2 SQIVND (reference sequence). V lost 3 bases to trimming and J lost 1 base, with 7 bases between them. The CDR3 consists of 13 residues.

The V and J genes are TRBV29-1 and TRBJ2-7; 10 positions agree with TRBD1. The CDR3 has 15 residues. Germline V gene sequence: CDR1 SQVTM, CDR2 ANQGSEA. V lost 5 bases and J lost 4; bases outside the gene matches: 11. The CDR3 region has the DNA TGCAGCGTTACAATCCCGGGACAGGGGCAATACGAGCAGTACGTC. Translated, it gives CSVTIPGQGQYEQYV.

The rearrangement joins TRBV7-6 to TRBJ2-2; no definite D call. Trimming stripped 5 bases from V and 4 bases from J, with 11 bases between. CDR3 length equals 14 residues. Germline V gene sequence: CDR1 SGHVS, CDR2 FNYEAQ. CDR3 sequence: CASSPFGSTGELFF. DNA of the CDR3: TGTGCCAGCAGCCCATTCGGTAGCACCGGGGAGCTGTTTTTT. The complete variable domain, with remaining parts taken from reference TRBV7-6 and TRBJ2-2, reads GAGVSQSPRYKVTKRGQDVALRCDPISGHVSLYWYRQALGQGPEFLTYFNYEAQQDKSGLPNDRFSAERPEGSISTLTIQRTEQRDSAMYRCASSPFGSTGELFFGEGSRLTVL.

This chain joins TRBV6-5 and TRBJ2-7; D possibly corresponds to TRBD1 (5 bases). The CDR3 runs to 16 residues. V lost 0 bases and J 3 bases, leaving 15 bases between the germline ends. Germline values: CDR1 MNHEY, CDR2 SVGAGI. CDR3 bases: TGTGCCAGCAGTTACTCTTCAGGGCCCCTCCTCTACGAGCAGTACGTC. Translation gives CASSYSSGPLLYEQYV.

The V call is TRBV19, the J call TRBJ1-2, with a weak D call TRBD1 (5 bases). Germline V gene lookup returns CDR1 LNHDA and CDR2 SQIVND (reference sequence). Trimming shortened V by 11 bases and J by 5 bases, and 12 bases separated the two germline ends. CDR3 length equals 11 residues. The CDR3 spells CAGRGKYGYTF. CDR3 sequence (DNA): TGTGCCGGACGGGGGAAATATGGCTACACCTTC.